This TCR beta chain stems from a study of Ad26.COV2.S vaccination and SARS-CoV-2 variants. Treatment in this sample: 19 received Ad26.COV2.S at low or high dose, single or two shots; 5 received placebo; per-sample allocation not given. Following the first vaccine or placebo injection, samples were taken on day 63. In regard to this clone: Its target is not known.

Study findings and constraints: Substantial post-vaccination breadth of spike-specific CD8+ and CD4+ T cell responses was reported.

TCRdb keeps only in-frame clones here, not all; method: immunoSEQ multiplex PCR. The data contain around 320,000 clones, around 84% of them seen just once; the ten biggest clones take up 1.9%. Germline values: CDR1 LNHDA, CDR2 SQIVND (reference sequence). This CDR3 spans 16 amino acids. Trimming cost V 5 bases and J 4 bases, with 20 bases left between them. The origin of this receptor is a person aged 18 to 65 who received the Ad26.COV2.S COVID-19 vaccine or a placebo. The sample consisted of peripheral blood, taken in a trial of Ad26.COV2.S vaccine versus placebo. The rearrangement uses TRBV19 and TRBJ1-1; D uncertain. The CDR3 nucleotides are TGTGCCAGTAGTGCTACCTTGCGGCACGTCATCACTGAAGCTTTCTTT. The encoded protein is CASSATLRHVITEAFF.